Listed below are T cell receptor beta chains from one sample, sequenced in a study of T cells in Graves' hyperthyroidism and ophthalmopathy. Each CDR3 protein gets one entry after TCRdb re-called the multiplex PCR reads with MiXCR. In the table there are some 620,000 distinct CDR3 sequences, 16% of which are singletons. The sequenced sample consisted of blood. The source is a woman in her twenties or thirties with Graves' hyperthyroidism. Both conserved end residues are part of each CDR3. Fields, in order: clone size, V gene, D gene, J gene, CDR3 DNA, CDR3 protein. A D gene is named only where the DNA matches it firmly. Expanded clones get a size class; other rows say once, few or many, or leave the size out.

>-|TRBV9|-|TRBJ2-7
TGTGCCAGCGGCGCTTATGCTGATTCCTACGAGCAGTACTTC
CASGAYADSYEQYF
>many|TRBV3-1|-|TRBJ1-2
TGTGCCAGCAGCCAAGGACAGAAGGTCTATGGCTACACCTTC
CASSQGQKVYGYTF
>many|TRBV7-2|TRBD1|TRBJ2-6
TGTGCCAGCAGCTCAGGGGGCTCTGGGGCCAACGTCCTGACTTTC
CASSSGGSGANVLTF
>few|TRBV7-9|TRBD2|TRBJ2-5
TGTGCCAGCAGCTTATTTCTAGCGGGAATCCAAGAGACCCAGTACTTC
CASSLFLAGIQETQYF
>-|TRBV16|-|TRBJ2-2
TGTGCCAGCAGCCAATCCGGTGGGGAGCTGTTTTTT
CASSQSGGELFF
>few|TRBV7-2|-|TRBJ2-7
TGTGCCAGCAGCTTAGCGGCGGGACCTCCCTACGAGCAGTACTTC
CASSLAAGPPYEQYF
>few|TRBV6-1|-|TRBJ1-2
TGTGCCAGCGGGGATTACGGTGGCTACACCTTC
CASGDYGGYTF
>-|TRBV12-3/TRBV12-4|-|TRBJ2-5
TGTGCCAGCAGTTTAGGATTAATAGAGACCCAGTACTTC
CASSLGLIETQYF
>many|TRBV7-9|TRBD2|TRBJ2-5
TGTGCCAGCAGCCCCCCCAGCGGGAGGGCCTGGGAGACCCAGTACTTC
CASSPPSGRAWETQYF
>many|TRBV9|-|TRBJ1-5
TGTGCCAGCAGCGTAGGAGGGATTGGGAATCAGCCCCAGCATTTT
CASSVGGIGNQPQHF
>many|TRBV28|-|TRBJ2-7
TGTGCCAGCAGCGATGCTGGGAGATTTTCCGATTCCTACGAGCAGTACTTC
CASSDAGRFSDSYEQYF
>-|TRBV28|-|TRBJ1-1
TGTGCCAGCAGTCCGCGGGGGGCGGAGGTCAACACTGAAGCTTTCTTT
CASSPRGAEVNTEAFF
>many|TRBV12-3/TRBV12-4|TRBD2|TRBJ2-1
TGTGCCAGCAGTTTCCGCAGACTAGCGGACAATGAGCAGTTCTTC
CASSFRRLADNEQFF
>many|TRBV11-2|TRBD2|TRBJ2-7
TGTGCCAGCAGCCGTATAGCGGGGATCTCCTACGAGCAGTACTTC
CASSRIAGISYEQYF
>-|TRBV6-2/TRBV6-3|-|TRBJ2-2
TGTGCCAGCACCCCAACTCCTTCGAACACCGGGGAGCTGTTTTTT
CASTPTPSNTGELFF
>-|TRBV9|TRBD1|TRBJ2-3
TGTGCCAGCAGCGCACGACAGGGAACTAGCACAGATACGCAGTATTTT
CASSARQGTSTDTQYF
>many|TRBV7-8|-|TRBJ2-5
TGTGCCAGCAGGGTGGTGTCTCCCCAAGAGACCCAGTACTTC
CASRVVSPQETQYF
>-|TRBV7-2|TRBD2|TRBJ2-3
TGTGCCAGCAGCTGGGACTACCGTAGGGGCAACACAGATACGCAGTATTTT
CASSWDYRRGNTDTQYF
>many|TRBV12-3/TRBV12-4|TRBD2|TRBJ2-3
TGTGCCAGCAGTCGTAGCGGGGCTAGCACAGATACGCAGTATTTT
CASSRSGASTDTQYF
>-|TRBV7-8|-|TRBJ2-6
TGTGCCAGCAGCATTAAGTGGGTAGTTGCGGGGGCCAACGTCCTGACTTTC
CASSIKWVVAGANVLTF
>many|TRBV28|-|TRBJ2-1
TGTGCCAGCAGTTTGCGCCCCGGGGGTGGCGGGACCTACAATGAGCAGTTCTTC
CASSLRPGGGGTYNEQFF
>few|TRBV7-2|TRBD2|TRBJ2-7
TGTGCCAGCAGCTACAGCGGGAGGGCTTCCGAGCAGTACTTC
CASSYSGRASEQYF
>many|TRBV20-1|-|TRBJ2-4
TGCAGTGCTAGGGGACCGGTTTTAGCCAAAAACATTCAGTACTTC
CSARGPVLAKNIQYF
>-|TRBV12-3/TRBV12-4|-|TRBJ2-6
TGTGCCAGCAGTCGAGGGGGGGGGGCGCTTAGCTCTGGGGCCAACGTCCTGACTTTC
CASSRGGGALSSGANVLTF
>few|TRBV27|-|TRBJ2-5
TGTGCCAGCAGTCCCCAATGGGCTGCAGAGACCCAGTACTTC
CASSPQWAAETQYF
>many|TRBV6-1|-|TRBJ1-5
TGTGCCAGCAGTGAAGGGGGTAGCAATCAGCCCCAGCATTTT
CASSEGGSNQPQHF
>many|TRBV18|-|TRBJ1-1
TGTGCCAGCTCCCCCTCCGGGGTACGTAACACTGAAGCTTTCTTT
CASSPSGVRNTEAFF
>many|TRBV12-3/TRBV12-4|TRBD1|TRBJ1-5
TGTGCCAGCACCCAACGACAGGGGCCCAATCAGCCCCAGCATTTT
CASTQRQGPNQPQHF
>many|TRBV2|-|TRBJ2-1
TGTGCCAGCAGTGAAGCAGGGTGGGGGCTAGGATCCTACAATGAGCAGTTCTTC
CASSEAGWGLGSYNEQFF
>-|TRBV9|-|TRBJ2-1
TGTGCCAGCAGCGTAGCTCAAGGGGGTTACAATGAGCAGTTCTTC
CASSVAQGGYNEQFF
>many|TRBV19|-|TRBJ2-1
TGTGCCAGTAGCCCACAGGCCGGGGGCGAGGGTTCCCTCTACAATGAGCAGTTCTTC
CASSPQAGGEGSLYNEQFF
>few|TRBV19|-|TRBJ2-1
TGTGCCAGTAGTATATCAGCGAGGGATTCCTACAATGAGCAGTTCTTC
CASSISARDSYNEQFF
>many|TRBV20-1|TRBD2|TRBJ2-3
TGCAGTGCTAGGGACCTAGCGGAGCGCACAGATACGCAGTATTTT
CSARDLAERTDTQYF
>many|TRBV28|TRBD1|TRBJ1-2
TGTGCCAGCGGGACAGAAAAAAATACTAACTATGGCTACACCTTC
CASGTEKNTNYGYTF
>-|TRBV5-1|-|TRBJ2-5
TGCGCCAGCAGCGCGGACGGGGGGCGGTTTTCAGAGACCCAGTACTTC
CASSADGGRFSETQYF
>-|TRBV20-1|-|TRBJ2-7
TGCAGTGCTAGGGGGTTCTCCTACGAGCAGTACTTC
CSARGFSYEQYF
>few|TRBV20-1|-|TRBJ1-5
TGCAGTGCTAGCCACAGGGACCATCAGCCCCAGCATTTT
CSASHRDHQPQHF
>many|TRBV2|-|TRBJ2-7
TGTGCCAGCAACCACGGGAACTCCTACGAGCAGTACTTC
CASNHGNSYEQYF
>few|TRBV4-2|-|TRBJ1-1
TGTGCCAGCAGCCTTGGAACTCTTATGAACACTGAAGCTTTCTTT
CASSLGTLMNTEAFF
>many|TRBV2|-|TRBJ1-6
TGTGCCAGCAGTGAGAGGCAGGGAGATAGTTCACCCCTCCACTTT
CASSERQGDSSPLHF